This T cell receptor (beta chain) was found in a study of CD8+CD57+ T cells in acquired aplastic anemia. Study-wide background: Among healthy donors, CD4+ cells averaged roughly 11 million reads.

The study profiled TCR beta VDJ and CDR3 using genomic DNA as template. MiXCR, run by TCRdb on the reads, gives a single entry per CDR3 protein. The sample lists some 410,000 distinct CDR3 sequences, about two thirds occurring once. This clonotype was sampled from a human donor in good health, serving as a control. The sequencing sample was made of sorted CD4+, CD8+, or CD8+CD57+ T cells (not recorded which) from PBMCs.

CDR3 nucleotides: TGTGCCACAGCGGGCCGGGACAGGAAAAACGAGCAGTACTTC. This codes for CATAGRDRKNEQYF. The chain carries TRBV10-3 and TRBJ2-7; 8 bases align to TRBD1. The CDR3 sequence is 14 residues long. Losses at the gene ends were 10 bases for V and 5 bases for J; bases not matched to a gene: 13. CDR1 and CDR2 (germline): ENHRY, SYGVKD.